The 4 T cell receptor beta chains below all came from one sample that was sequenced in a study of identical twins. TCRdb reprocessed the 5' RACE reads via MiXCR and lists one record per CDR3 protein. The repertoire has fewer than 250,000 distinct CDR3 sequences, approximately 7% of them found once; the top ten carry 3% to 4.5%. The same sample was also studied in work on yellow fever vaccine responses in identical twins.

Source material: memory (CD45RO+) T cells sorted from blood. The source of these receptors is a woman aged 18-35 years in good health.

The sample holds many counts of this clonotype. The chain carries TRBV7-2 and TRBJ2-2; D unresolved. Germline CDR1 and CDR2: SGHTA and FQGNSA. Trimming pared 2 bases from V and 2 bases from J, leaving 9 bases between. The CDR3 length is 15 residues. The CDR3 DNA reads TGTGCCAGCAGCTTAAAATTGAGTAACACCGGGGAGCTGTTTTTT. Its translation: CASSLKLSNTGELFF.

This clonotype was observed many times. DNA for the CDR3: TGCAGCGCCGCGTCCGGGACAAATCAGCCCCAGCATTTT. It yields the protein CSAASGTNQPQHF. V gene TRBV29-1 combines with J gene TRBJ1-5; the D gene is possibly TRBD1 (6 bases). Germline CDR1 SQVTM, CDR2 ANQGSEA. V shed 7 bases and J shed 4 bases, with 14 bases lying between them. The CDR3 spans 13 residues.

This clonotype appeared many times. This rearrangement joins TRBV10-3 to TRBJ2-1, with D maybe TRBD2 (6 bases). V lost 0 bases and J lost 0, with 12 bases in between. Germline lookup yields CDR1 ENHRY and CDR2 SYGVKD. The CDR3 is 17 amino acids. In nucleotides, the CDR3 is TGTGCCATCAGTGAGTCCACTAGCACCAGCTCCTACAATGAGCAGTTCTTC. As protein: CAISESTSTSSYNEQFF.

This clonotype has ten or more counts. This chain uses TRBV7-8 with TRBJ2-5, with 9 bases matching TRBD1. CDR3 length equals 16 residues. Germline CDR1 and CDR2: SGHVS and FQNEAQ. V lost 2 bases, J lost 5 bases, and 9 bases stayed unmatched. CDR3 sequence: CASSLPDRGGQETQYF. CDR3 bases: TGTGCCAGCAGCTTACCCGACAGGGGGGGTCAGGAGACCCAGTACTTC. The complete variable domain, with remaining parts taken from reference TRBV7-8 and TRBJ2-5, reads GAGVSQSPRYKVAKRGQDVALRCDPISGHVSLFWYQQALGQGPEFLTYFQNEAQLDKSGLPSDRFFAERPEGSVSTLKIQRTQQEDSAVYLCASSLPDRGGQETQYFGPGTRLLVL.